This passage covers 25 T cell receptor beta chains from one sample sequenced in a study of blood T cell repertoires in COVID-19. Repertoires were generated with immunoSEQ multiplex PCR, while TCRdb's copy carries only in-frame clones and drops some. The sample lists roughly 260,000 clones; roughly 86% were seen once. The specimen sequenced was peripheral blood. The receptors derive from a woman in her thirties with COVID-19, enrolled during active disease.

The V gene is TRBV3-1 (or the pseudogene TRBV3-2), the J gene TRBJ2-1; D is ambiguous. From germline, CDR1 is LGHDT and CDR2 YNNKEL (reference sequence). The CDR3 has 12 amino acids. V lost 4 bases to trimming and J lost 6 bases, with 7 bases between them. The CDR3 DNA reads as TGTGCCAGCAGCCCAAACAGCAATGAGCAGTTCTTC. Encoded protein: CASSPNSNEQFF.

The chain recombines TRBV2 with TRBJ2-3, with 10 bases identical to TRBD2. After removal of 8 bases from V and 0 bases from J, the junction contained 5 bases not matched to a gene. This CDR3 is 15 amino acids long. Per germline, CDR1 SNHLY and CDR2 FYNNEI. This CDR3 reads CASGGLAQSTDTQYF. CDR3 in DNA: TGTGCCAGCGGGGGACTAGCGCAAAGCACAGATACGCAGTATTTT.

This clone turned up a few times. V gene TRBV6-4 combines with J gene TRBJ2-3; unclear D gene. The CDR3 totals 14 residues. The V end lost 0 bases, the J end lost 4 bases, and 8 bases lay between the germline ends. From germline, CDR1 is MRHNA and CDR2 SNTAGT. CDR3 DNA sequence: TGTGCCAGCAGTGACTCGGTCGAGGCAGATACGCAGTATTTT. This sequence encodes CASSDSVEADTQYF.

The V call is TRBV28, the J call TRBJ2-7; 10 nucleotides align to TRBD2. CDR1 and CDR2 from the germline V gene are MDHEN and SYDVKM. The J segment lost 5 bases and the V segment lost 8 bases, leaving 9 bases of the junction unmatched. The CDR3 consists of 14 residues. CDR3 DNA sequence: TGTGCCAGCTTAGGGCTAGCGGGAGCCCACGAGCAGTACTTC. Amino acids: CASLGLAGAHEQYF. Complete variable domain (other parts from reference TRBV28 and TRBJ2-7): DVKVTQSSRYLVKRTGEKVFLECVQDMDHENMFWYRQDPGLGLRLIYFSYDVKMKEKGDIPEGYSVSREKKERFSLILESASTNQTSMYLCASLGLAGAHEQYFGPGTRLTVT.

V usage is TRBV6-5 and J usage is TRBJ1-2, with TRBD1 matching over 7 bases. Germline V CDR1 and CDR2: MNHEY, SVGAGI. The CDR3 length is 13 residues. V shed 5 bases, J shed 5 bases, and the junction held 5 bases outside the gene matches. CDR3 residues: CASSTGQEYGYTF. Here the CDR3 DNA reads TGTGCCAGCAGTACCGGACAGGAATATGGCTACACCTTC.

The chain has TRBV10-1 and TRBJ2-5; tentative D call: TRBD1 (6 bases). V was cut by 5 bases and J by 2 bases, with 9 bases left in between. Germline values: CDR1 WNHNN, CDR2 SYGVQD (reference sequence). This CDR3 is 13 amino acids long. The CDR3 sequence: CASSRDTQETQYF. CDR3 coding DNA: TGCGCCAGCAGTCGGGACACTCAAGAGACCCAGTACTTC.

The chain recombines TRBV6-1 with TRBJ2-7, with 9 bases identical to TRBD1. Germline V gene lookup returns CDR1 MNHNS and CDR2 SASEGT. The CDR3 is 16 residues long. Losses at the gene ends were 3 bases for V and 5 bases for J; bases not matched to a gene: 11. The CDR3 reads CASSDPPGQGGHEQYF. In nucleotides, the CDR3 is TGTGCCAGCAGTGACCCCCCGGGACAGGGCGGCCACGAGCAGTACTTC.

This chain's CDR3 is CATSDPLTSGRGDEQFF. CDR3 nucleotides: TGTGCCACCAGTGATCCTTTGACTAGCGGGAGGGGAGATGAGCAGTTCTTC. This chain joins TRBV24-1 and TRBJ2-1; the match to TRBD2 covers 14 bases. The V gene's germline CDR1 is KGHDR and CDR2 SFDVKD. This CDR3 region has 17 residues. J gave up 8 bases and V 3 bases, and 8 bases lay outside the gene matches.

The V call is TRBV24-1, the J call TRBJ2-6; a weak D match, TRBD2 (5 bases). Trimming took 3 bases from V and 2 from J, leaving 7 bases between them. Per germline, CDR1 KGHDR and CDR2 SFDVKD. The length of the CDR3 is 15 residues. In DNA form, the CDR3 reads TGTGCCACCAGTGATCCCGGGACTGGGGCCAACGTCCTGACTTTC. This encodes CATSDPGTGANVLTF.

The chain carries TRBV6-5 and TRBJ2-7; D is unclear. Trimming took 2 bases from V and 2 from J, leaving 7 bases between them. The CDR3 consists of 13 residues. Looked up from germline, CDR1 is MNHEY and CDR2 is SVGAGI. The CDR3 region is CASSYAQTYEQYF. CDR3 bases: TGTGCCAGCAGTTACGCACAGACCTACGAGCAGTACTTC.

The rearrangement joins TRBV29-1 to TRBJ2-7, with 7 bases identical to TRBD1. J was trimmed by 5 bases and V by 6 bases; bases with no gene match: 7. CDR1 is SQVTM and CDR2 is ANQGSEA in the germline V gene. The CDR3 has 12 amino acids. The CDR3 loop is CSVVTGVNEQYF. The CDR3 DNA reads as TGCAGCGTAGTTACAGGGGTCAACGAGCAGTACTTC.

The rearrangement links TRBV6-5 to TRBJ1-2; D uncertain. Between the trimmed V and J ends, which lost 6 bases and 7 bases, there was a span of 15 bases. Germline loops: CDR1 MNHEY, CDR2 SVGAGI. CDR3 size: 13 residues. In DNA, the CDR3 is TGTGCCAGCAGCCCGGGCAGAGGGTCTGGCTACACCTTC. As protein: CASSPGRGSGYTF.

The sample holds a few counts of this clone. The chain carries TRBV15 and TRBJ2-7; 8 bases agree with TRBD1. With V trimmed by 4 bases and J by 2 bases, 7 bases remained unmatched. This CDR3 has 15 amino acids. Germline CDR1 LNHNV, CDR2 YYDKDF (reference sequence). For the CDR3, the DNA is TGTGCCACCAGCATAAACAGGGGGTCCCCCTACGAGCAGTACTTC. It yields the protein CATSINRGSPYEQYF.

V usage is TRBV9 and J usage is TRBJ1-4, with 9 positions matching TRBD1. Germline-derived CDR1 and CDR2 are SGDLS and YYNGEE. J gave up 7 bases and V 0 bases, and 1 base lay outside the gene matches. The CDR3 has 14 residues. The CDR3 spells CASSVGTGVEKLFF. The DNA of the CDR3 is TGTGCCAGCAGCGTAGGGACAGGGGTTGAAAAACTGTTTTTT.

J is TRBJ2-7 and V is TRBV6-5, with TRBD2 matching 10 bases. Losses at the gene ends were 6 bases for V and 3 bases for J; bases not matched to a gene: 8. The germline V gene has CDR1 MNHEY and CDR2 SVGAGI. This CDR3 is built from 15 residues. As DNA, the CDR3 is TGTGCCAGCAGCCAATATTTAGCGGGAGGCTACGAGCAGTACTTC. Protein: CASSQYLAGGYEQYF.

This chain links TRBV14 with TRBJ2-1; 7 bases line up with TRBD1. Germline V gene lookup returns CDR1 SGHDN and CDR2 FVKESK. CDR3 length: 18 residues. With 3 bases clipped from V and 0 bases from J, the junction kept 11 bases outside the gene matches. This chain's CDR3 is CASSHLPTGVFSYNEQFF. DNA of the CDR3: TGTGCCAGCAGCCATCTTCCAACAGGGGTTTTCTCCTACAATGAGCAGTTCTTC.

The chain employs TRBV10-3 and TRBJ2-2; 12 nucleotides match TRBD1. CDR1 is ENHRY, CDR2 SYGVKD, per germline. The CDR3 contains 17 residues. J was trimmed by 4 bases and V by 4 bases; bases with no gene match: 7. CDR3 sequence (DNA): TGTGCCATCAGTGGAAGGGACAGGGGGCGCGTCACCGGGGAGCTGTTTTTT. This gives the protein CAISGRDRGRVTGELFF.

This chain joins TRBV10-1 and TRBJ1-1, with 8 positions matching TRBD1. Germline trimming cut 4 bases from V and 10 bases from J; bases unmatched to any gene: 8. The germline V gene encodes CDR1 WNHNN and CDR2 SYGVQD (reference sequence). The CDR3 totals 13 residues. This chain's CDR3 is CASSGRQGKGAFF. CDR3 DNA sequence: TGCGCCAGCAGTGGACGACAGGGGAAGGGAGCTTTCTTT.

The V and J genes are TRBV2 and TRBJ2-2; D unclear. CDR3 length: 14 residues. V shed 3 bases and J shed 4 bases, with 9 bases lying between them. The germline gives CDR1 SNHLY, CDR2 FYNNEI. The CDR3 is CASSDVESTGELFF. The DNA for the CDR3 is TGTGCCAGCAGTGATGTAGAGAGCACCGGGGAGCTGTTTTTT.

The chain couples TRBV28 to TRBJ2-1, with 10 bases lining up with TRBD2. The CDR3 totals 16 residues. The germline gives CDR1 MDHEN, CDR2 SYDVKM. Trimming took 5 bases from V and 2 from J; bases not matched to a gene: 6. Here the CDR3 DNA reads TGTGCCAGCAGTAGATCGGGGACTAGCGCCTACAATGAGCAGTTCTTC. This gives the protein CASSRSGTSAYNEQFF.

Here the CDR3 reads CAWRGTGVTEKLFF. In DNA, the CDR3 is TGTGCCTGGAGAGGGACAGGGGTTACTGAAAAACTGTTTTTT. The chain has TRBV30 and TRBJ1-4, with 10 nucleotides matching TRBD1. V lost 3 bases, J lost 7 bases, and 5 bases stayed unmatched. This CDR3 contains 14 residues. Germline assignment: CDR1 GTSNPN and CDR2 SVGIG (reference sequence). Full variable domain (rest looked up from reference TRBV30 and TRBJ1-4): SQTIHQWPATLVQPVGSPLSLECTVEGTSNPNLYWYRQAAGRGLQLLFYSVGIGQISSEVPQNLSASRPQDRQFILSSKKLLLSDSGFYLCAWRGTGVTEKLFFGSGTQLSVL.

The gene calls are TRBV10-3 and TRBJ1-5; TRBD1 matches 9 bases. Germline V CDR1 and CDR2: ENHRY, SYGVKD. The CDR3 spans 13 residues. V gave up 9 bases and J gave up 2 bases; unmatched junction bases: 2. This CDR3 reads CAIQGAGNQPQHF. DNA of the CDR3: TGTGCCATACAGGGGGCTGGCAATCAGCCCCAGCATTTT.

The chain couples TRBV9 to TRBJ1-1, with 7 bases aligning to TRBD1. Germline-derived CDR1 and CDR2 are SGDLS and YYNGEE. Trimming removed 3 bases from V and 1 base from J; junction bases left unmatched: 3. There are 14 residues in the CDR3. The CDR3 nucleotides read TGTGCCAGCAGCGCTACAGGGGCGAACACTGAAGCTTTCTTT. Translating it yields CASSATGANTEAFF.

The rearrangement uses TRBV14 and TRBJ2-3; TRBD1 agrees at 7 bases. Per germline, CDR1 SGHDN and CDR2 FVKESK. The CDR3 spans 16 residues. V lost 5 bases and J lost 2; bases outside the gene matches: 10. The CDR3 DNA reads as TGTGCCAGCAGCAACAGGGGACCTAGTGACACAGATACGCAGTATTTT. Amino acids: CASSNRGPSDTDTQYF.

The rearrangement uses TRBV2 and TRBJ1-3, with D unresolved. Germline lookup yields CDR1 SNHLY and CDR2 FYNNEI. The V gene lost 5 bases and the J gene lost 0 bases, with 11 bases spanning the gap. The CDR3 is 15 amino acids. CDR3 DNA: TGTGCCAGCAGTCCGACAAGCAGCTCTGGAAACACCATATATTTT. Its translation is CASSPTSSSGNTIYF. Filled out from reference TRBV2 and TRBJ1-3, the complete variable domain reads EPEVTQTPSHQVTQMGQEVILRCVPISNHLYFYWYRQILGQKVEFLVSFYNNEISEKSEIFDDQFSVERPDGSNFTLKIRSTKLEDSAMYFCASSPTSSSGNTIYFGEGSWLTVV.